Following are 19 T cell receptor beta chains from one sample sequenced in a study of shared clonotypes between healthy human individuals. Assay: immunoSEQ multiplex PCR; the TCRdb copy retains only in-frame clones and omits some. Here the sample spans 2.3 million or so clones, 85% to 95% being singletons. The source material was naive CD4+ T cells from PBMCs. The subset was: CD45RA+ positively selected. All receptors derive from a man aged 18 to 29 in good health. Some clones in this sample may be carry-over from other donors' samples.

The chain carries TRBV27 and TRBJ1-5, with TRBD1 matching 10 bases. In germline, CDR1 is MNHEY, CDR2 SMNVEV (reference sequence). CDR3 size: 18 residues. The J segment lost 2 bases and the V segment lost 5 bases, leaving 12 bases of the junction unmatched. The CDR3 sequence: CASSPRLTGGSGNQPQHF. CDR3 sequence (DNA): TGTGCCAGCAGTCCCCGCCTGACAGGGGGCTCGGGCAATCAGCCCCAGCATTTT.

The genes are TRBV15 and TRBJ2-5; the D gene is possibly TRBD2 (5 bases). CDR1 is LNHNV and CDR2 is YYDKDF in the germline V gene (reference sequence). The CDR3 spans 13 residues. The V gene lost 6 bases and the J gene lost 4 bases, with 12 bases spanning the gap. The CDR3 region is CATRRRAAETQYF. For the CDR3, the DNA is TGTGCCACCAGAAGGCGGGCTGCAGAGACCCAGTACTTC.

The J gene is TRBJ2-2, the V gene TRBV5-1; D possibly uses TRBD1 or TRBD2 (5 bases each). CDR3 length: 15 residues. The germline gives CDR1 SGHRS, CDR2 YFSETQ. V was pared by 6 bases and J by 4 bases, with 16 bases between. The DNA of the CDR3 is TGCGCCAGCACCGTGGACACCGCGGGCACCGGGGAGCTGTTTTTT. Its protein product is CASTVDTAGTGELFF.

The chain couples TRBV27 to TRBJ2-7; possibly TRBD2 for D (6 bases). V gave up 5 bases and J gave up 0 bases, with 20 bases separating them. The CDR3 loop spans 17 amino acids. Germline V gives CDR1 MNHEY, CDR2 SMNVEV (reference sequence). The CDR3 loop reads CASSRRSGQASSYEQYF. CDR3 nucleotide sequence: TGTGCCAGCAGTCGGAGAAGCGGGCAGGCGTCCTCCTACGAGCAGTACTTC.

The chain recombines TRBV5-1 with TRBJ1-1; 8 bases are shared with TRBD1. This CDR3 spans 16 amino acids. Looked up from germline, CDR1 is SGHRS and CDR2 is YFSETQ. V lost 0 bases and J lost 3; bases outside the gene matches: 7. The CDR3 reads CASSLGAGGDDTEAFF. DNA of the CDR3: TGCGCCAGCAGCTTGGGGGCAGGGGGCGACGACACTGAAGCTTTCTTT.

This chain links TRBV19 with TRBJ2-1; 9 bases fit TRBD2. V lost 6 bases to trimming and J lost 8 bases; unmatched junction nucleotides: 8. This CDR3 is 14 amino acids long. Germline-derived CDR1 and CDR2 are LNHDA and SQIVND (reference sequence). The CDR3 protein is CASRSRGRVDEQFF. The DNA for the CDR3 is TGTGCCAGTAGGAGTCGCGGGAGGGTCGATGAGCAGTTCTTC.

V gene TRBV10-2 combines with J gene TRBJ2-3, with D perhaps TRBD2 (5 bases). The CDR3 spans 16 residues. The germline gives CDR1 WSHSY, CDR2 SAAADI. V was cut by 2 bases and J by 6 bases, with 18 bases left in between. CDR3 nucleotides: TGCGCCAGCAGTGAGAAGGTACTAGTGTTTGCTGATACGCAGTATTTT. This translates into CASSEKVLVFADTQYF.

The chain carries TRBV28 and TRBJ1-1; no clear D. From germline, CDR1 is MDHEN and CDR2 SYDVKM. V dropped 3 bases and J dropped 5 bases, with 7 bases sitting between them. The CDR3 is made up of 12 amino acids. CDR3 sequence reads: CASSFGVTEAFF. The CDR3 coding sequence is TGTGCCAGCAGTTTCGGGGTAACTGAAGCTTTCTTT.

The V and J genes are TRBV30 and TRBJ2-7; a weak D match, TRBD2 (6 bases). There are 14 residues in the CDR3. Germline V gene data show CDR1 as GTSNPN and CDR2 as SVGIG (reference sequence). V lost 5 bases, J lost 3 bases, and 17 bases lay in between. CDR3 DNA sequence: TGTGCCTGGGGAGGGCGACAGAAGAACTACGAGCAGTACTTC. This gives the protein CAWGGRQKNYEQYF.

This chain links TRBV25-1 with TRBJ2-5; 8 nucleotides align to TRBD1. V trimming: 2 bases; J trimming: 7 bases; junction bases outside the gene matches: 9. CDR3 length: 15 amino acids. CDR1 and CDR2 from the germline V gene are MGHDK and SYGVNS. The CDR3 here is CASSELGQGLGTQYF. CDR3 bases: TGTGCCAGCAGTGAACTCGGACAGGGCCTGGGGACCCAGTACTTC. The full variable domain, in which reference TRBV25-1 and TRBJ2-5 provide the parts outside the CDR3, is EADIYQTPRYLVIGTGKKITLECSQTMGHDKMYWYQQDPGMELHLIHYSYGVNSTEKGDLSSESTVSRIRTEHFPLTLESARPSHTSQYLCASSELGQGLGTQYFGPGTRLLVL.

This chain joins TRBV18 and TRBJ2-5, with D possibly TRBD1 on 8 matching bases. The CDR3 contains 15 residues. Trimming pared 8 bases from V and 4 bases from J, leaving 20 bases between. CDR1 and CDR2 from the germline V gene are KGHSH and LQKENI. DNA for the CDR3: TGTGCCAGCACTACCCTACAGGGGGAGGGAGAGACCCAGTACTTC. This encodes CASTTLQGEGETQYF.

Concerning this clone itself: Other DNA sequences in the same sample also yield this CDR3. The chain is built from TRBV7-2 and TRBJ1-2; 8 nucleotides align to TRBD1. Germline trimming cut 5 bases from V and 0 bases from J; bases unmatched to any gene: 2. Looked up from germline, CDR1 is SGHTA and CDR2 is FQGNSA. The CDR3 runs to 14 residues. CDR3: CASSRDRSNYGYTF. CDR3 nucleotides: TGTGCCAGCAGCCGGGACAGGTCTAACTATGGCTACACCTTC.

This chain uses TRBV29-1 with TRBJ2-7, with D perhaps given as TRBD1 or TRBD2 (5 bases each). The germline V gene encodes CDR1 SQVTM and CDR2 ANQGSEA. CDR3 length: 13 residues. V was pared by 5 bases and J by 1 base, with 12 bases between. The DNA for the CDR3 is TGCAGCGTTAGAAGCGGACATTCCTACGAGCAGTACTTC. It encodes CSVRSGHSYEQYF.

A few counts support this clone. CDR3 loop: CASSATGQGYGYTF. CDR3 DNA sequence: TGTGCCAGCAGCGCGACCGGACAGGGCTATGGCTACACCTTC. The J gene is TRBJ1-2, the V gene TRBV9; the match to TRBD1 covers 8 bases. Germline values: CDR1 SGDLS, CDR2 YYNGEE. CDR3 size: 14 residues. The trim removed 3 bases at V and 4 bases at J, leaving 5 bases unmatched.

The chain combines TRBV5-1 with TRBJ2-7; weak D call: TRBD2 (5 bases). Deletions cut 3 bases from V and 3 bases from J, with 16 bases between. Per germline, CDR1 SGHRS and CDR2 YFSETQ. CDR3 length: 15 residues. In DNA, the CDR3 is TGCGCCAGCAGCTCAAGAATAGCGATGGGCTACGAGCAGTACTTC. Translated: CASSSRIAMGYEQYF.

This chain links TRBV10-2 with TRBJ2-5; D remains ambiguous. Germline CDR1 reads WSHSY; CDR2 reads SAAADI. V lost 6 bases to trimming and J lost 1 base, with 9 bases between them. This CDR3 has 13 residues. The CDR3 region is CASRRPSQETQYF. Here the CDR3 DNA reads TGCGCCAGCAGGCGACCCTCCCAAGAGACCCAGTACTTC.

With respect to this clone: Compared with germline, one end of the junction differs, possibly owing to a read error. This sequence joins TRBV28 and TRBJ1-3, with 12 bases matching TRBD1. The CDR3 is 15 residues long. Germline lookup yields CDR1 MDHEN and CDR2 SYDVKM. CDR3 sequence reads: CASRVPGTGGARWNF. The CDR3 DNA reads TGTGCCAGCAGAGTTCCCGGGACAGGGGGCGCGAGATGGAATTTT.

This clone was counted once. Other DNA sequences in the same sample also yield this CDR3. This chain links TRBV18 with TRBJ1-5, with no clear D. CDR1 and CDR2 from the germline V gene are KGHSH and LQKENI. With 0 bases removed from V and 1 base from J, the gap between germline ends came to 4 bases. The CDR3 is 14 amino acids. Written as DNA, the CDR3 is TGTGCCAGCTCACCACCTGGAAGCAATCAGCCCCAGCATTTT. It codes for CASSPPGSNQPQHF. The full variable domain, in which reference TRBV18 and TRBJ1-5 provide the parts outside the CDR3, is NAGVMQNPRHLVRRRGQEARLRCSPMKGHSHVYWYRQLPEEGLKFMVYLQKENIIDESGMPKERFSAEFPKEGPSILRIQQVVRGDSAAYFCASSPPGSNQPQHFGDGTRLSIL.

The chain combines TRBV10-3 with TRBJ1-3, with 8 bases lining up with TRBD1. V shed 6 bases, J shed 4 bases, and the junction held 5 bases outside the gene matches. CDR3 length equals 14 residues. Germline V gene lookup returns CDR1 ENHRY and CDR2 SYGVKD. The DNA of the CDR3 is TGTGCCATCAGATCGACAGGGGCCGGAAACACCATATATTTT. Translated, it gives CAIRSTGAGNTIYF.